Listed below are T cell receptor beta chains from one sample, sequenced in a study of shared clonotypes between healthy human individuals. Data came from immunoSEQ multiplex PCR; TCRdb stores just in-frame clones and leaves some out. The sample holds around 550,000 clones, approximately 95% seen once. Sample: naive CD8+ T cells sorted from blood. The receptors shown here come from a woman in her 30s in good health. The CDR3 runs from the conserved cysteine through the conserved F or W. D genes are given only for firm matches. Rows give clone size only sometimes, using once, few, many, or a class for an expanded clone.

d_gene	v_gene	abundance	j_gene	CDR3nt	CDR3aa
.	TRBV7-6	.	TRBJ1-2	TGTGCCAGCAGCTTACGTCAGGGAGGTAGTGGCTACACCTTC	CASSLRQGGSGYTF
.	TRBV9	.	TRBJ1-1	TGTGCCAGCAACCGAGACAACACTGAAGCTTTCTTT	CASNRDNTEAFF
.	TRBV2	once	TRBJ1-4	TGTGCCAGAGAACAGGAGAACAATGAAAAACTGTTTTTT	CAREQENNEKLFF
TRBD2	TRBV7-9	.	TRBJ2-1	TGTGCCAGCAGCCCCTCCTTACGACTAGCTCTGTTCTTC	CASSPSLRLALFF
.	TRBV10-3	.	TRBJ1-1	TGTGCCATCAGTGAGGAGACACCCATGAACACTGAAGCTTTCTTT	CAISEETPMNTEAFF
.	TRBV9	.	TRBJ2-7	TGTGCCAGCAGCGTAGCAGGGGACATTCCCTACGAGCAGTACTTC	CASSVAGDIPYEQYF
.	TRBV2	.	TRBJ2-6	TGTGCCAGCATGGGTCGGGGGGCCAACGTCCTGACTTTC	CASMGRGANVLTF
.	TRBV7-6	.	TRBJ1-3	TGTGCCAGCAGCTTAGCGATGGACCTGGGAAACACCATATATTTT	CASSLAMDLGNTIYF
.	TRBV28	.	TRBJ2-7	TGTGCCAGCAGTTTCTCCGGATCGGCAGGTAGCTCCTACGAGCAGTACTTC	CASSFSGSAGSSYEQYF
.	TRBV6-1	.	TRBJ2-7	TGTGCCAGCAGTGGCCGGGACGCCGCCTACGAGCAGTACTTC	CASSGRDAAYEQYF
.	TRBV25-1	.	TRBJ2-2	TGTGCCACCGTAGGTGGCGGGGAGCTGTTTTTT	CATVGGGELFF
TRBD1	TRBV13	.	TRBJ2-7	TGTGCCAGCAGTCCAGGACAGGGCTACGAGCAGTACTTC	CASSPGQGYEQYF
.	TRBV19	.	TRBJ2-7	TGTGCCAGTAGTATTGCAGGAAGGGCCTGGGAGCAGTACTTC	CASSIAGRAWEQYF
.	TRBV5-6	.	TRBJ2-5	TGTGCCAGCAGCGTCGGGGGAACCCAGTACTTC	CASSVGGTQYF
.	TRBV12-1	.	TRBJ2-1	TGTGCCAGCAGCCACGGGCGGCTAGCGGGACGACCCTCCTACAATGAGCAGTTCTTC	CASSHGRLAGRPSYNEQFF
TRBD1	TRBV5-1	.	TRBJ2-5	TGCGCCAGCACCCGGACAGGGCCGAAAGAGACCCAGTACTTC	CASTRTGPKETQYF
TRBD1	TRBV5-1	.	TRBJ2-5	TGCGCCAGCAGCTTTGGAAGGACAGGGCCCCAAGAGACCCAGTACTTC	CASSFGRTGPQETQYF
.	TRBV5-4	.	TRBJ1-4	TGTGCCAGCAGCTTGTCGTCCAATGAAAAACTGTTTTTT	CASSLSSNEKLFF
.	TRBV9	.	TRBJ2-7	TGTGCCAGCAGCGTAACAGTTAGCTCCTACGAGCAGTACTTC	CASSVTVSSYEQYF
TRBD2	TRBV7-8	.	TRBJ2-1	TGTGCCAGCAGCTCCACCGGGACTAGCGGCAATGAGCAGTTCTTC	CASSSTGTSGNEQFF
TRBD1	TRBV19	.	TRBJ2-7	TGTGCCAGTAGTATTCAGGGGGCGCTCTACGAGCAGTACTTC	CASSIQGALYEQYF
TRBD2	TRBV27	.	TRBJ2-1	TGTGCCAGCAGAAAGCGGGAGGGCCTTGACGCTGAGCAGTTCTTC	CASRKREGLDAEQFF
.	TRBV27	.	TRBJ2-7	TGTGCCAGCAGTGGGTCCGGGTACTACGAGCAGTACTTC	CASSGSGYYEQYF
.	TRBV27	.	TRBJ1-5	TGTGCCAGCAGTTTATTCGGCAGGCAGCCCCAGCATTTT	CASSLFGRQPQHF
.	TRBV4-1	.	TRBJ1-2	TGCGCCAGCAGCTCCGCCTGGGGGGCGCCGGGCTACACCTTC	CASSSAWGAPGYTF
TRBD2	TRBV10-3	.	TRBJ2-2	TGTGCCATCAGTGACGAGCGGGAGATTGACGGGGAGCTGTTTTTT	CAISDEREIDGELFF